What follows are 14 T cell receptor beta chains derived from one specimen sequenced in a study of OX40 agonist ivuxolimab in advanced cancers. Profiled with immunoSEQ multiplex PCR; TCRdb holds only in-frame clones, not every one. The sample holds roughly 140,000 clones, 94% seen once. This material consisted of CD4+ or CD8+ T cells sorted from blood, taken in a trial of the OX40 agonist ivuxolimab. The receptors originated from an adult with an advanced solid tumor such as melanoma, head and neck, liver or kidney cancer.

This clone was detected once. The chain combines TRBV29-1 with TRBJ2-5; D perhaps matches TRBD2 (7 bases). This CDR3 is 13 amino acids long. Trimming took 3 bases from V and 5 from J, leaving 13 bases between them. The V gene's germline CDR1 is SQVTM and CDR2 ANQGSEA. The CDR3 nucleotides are TGCAGCGTTGACGGGGGGCCCGGGGAGACCCAGTACTTC. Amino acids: CSVDGGPGETQYF.

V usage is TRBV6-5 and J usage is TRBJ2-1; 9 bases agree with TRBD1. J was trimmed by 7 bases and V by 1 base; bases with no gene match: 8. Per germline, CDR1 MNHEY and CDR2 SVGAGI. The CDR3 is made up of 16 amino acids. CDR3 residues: CASSYLPGQGPNEQFF. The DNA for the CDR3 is TGTGCCAGCAGTTACTTACCGGGACAGGGACCGAATGAGCAGTTCTTC.

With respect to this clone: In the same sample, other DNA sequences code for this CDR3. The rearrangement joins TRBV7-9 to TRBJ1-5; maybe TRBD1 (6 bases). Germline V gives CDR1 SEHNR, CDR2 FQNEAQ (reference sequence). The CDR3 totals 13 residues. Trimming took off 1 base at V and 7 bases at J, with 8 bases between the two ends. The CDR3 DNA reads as TGTGCCAGCAGCTTAGTAGGGGGGCAGCCCCAGCATTTT. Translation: CASSLVGGQPQHF.

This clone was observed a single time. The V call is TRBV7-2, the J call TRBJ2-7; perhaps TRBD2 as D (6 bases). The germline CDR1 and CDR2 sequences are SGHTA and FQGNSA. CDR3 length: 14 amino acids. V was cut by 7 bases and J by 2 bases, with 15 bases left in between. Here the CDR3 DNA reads TGTGCCAGCAACCCCGGGGGAAGGACCTACGAGCAGTACTTC. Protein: CASNPGGRTYEQYF.

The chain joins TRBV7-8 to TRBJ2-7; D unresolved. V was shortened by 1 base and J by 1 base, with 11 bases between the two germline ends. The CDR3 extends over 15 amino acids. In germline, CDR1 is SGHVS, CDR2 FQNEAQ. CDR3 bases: TGTGCCAGCAGCTTAGGGGCGGCCTTATCCTACGAGCAGTACTTC. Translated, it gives CASSLGAALSYEQYF.

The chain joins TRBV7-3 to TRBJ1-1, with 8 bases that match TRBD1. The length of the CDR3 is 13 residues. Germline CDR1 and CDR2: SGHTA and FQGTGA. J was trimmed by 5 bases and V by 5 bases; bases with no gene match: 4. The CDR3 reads CASSPNRGTEAFF. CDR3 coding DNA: TGTGCCAGCAGCCCCAACAGGGGGACTGAAGCTTTCTTT.

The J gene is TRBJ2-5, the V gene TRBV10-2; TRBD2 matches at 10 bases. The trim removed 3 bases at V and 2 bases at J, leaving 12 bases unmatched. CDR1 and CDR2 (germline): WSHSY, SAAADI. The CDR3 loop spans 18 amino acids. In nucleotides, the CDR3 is TGCGCCAGCAGTGAAAGGGGATTAGCGGGGGGTGATCAAGAGACCCAGTACTTC. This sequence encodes CASSERGLAGGDQETQYF.

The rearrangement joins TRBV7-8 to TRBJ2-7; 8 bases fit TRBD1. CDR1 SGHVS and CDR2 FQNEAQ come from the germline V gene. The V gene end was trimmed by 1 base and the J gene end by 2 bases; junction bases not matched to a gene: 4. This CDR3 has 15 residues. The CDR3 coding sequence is TGTGCCAGCAGCTTAGTTCGGGACAGGCCCTACGAGCAGTACTTC. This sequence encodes CASSLVRDRPYEQYF.

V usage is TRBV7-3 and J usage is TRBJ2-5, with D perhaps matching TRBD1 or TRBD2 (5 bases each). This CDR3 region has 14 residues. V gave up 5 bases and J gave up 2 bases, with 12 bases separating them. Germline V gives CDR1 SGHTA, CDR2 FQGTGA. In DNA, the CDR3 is TGTGCCAGCAGCCCTGGGGGATTACAAGAGACCCAGTACTTC. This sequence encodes CASSPGGLQETQYF.

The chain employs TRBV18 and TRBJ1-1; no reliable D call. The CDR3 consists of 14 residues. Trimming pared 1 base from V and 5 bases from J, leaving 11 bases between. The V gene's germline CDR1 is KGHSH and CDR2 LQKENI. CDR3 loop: CASSPQEGQTEAFF. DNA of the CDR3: TGTGCCAGCTCACCACAGGAGGGTCAAACTGAAGCTTTCTTT.

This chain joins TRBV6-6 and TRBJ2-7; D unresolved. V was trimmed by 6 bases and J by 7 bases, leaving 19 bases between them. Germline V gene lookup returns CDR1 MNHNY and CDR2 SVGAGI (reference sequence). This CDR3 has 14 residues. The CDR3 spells CASRLQALRWEQYF. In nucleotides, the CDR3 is TGTGCCAGCAGGCTCCAAGCTTTGCGCTGGGAGCAGTACTTC.

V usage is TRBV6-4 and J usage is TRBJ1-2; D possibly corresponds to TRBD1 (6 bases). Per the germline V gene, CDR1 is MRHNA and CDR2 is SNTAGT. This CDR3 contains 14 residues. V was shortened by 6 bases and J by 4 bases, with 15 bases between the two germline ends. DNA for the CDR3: TGTGCCAGCAGAGTGGACAGCGCTGCCTATGGCTACACCTTC. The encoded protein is CASRVDSAAYGYTF.

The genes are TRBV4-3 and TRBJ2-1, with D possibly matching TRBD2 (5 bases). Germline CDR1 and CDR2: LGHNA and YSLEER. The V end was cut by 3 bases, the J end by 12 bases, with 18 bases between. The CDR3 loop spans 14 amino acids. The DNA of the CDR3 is TGCGCCAGCAGCCAGCAAAGAGGGCGCCGGGGGCAGTTCTTC. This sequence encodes CASSQQRGRRGQFF.

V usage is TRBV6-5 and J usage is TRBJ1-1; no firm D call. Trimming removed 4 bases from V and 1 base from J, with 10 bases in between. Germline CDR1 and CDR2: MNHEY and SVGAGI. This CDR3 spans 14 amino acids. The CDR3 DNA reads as TGTGCCAGCAGTTCGATACAGAGGAACACTGAAGCTTTCTTT. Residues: CASSSIQRNTEAFF.